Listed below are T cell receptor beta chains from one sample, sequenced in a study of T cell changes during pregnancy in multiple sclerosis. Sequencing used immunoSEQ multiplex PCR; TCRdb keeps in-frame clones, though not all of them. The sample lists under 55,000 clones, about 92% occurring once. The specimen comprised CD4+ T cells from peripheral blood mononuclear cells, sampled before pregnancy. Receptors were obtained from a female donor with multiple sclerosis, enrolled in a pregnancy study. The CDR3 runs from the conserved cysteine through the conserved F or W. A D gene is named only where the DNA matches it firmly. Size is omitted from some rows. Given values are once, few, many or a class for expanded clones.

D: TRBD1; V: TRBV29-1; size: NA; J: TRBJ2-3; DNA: TGCAGCGTCGCAGGGGGACGGGATACGCAGTATTTT; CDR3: CSVAGGRDTQYF
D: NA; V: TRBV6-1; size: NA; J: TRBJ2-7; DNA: TGTGCCAGCGTGCAGTACTACGAGCAGTACTTC; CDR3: CASVQYYEQYF
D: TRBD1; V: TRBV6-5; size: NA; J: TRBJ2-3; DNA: TGTGCCAGCAAACCGGGACAGGGGTCAGATACGCAGTATTTT; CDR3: CASKPGQGSDTQYF
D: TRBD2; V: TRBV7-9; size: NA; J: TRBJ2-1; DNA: TGTGCCAGCAGCCCTCTAGCGGGTAGCTCCTACAATGAGCAGTTCTTC; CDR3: CASSPLAGSSYNEQFF
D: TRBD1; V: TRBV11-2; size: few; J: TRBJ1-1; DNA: TGTGCCAGCAACCGGGACAGGGGAAACACTGAAGCTTTCTTT; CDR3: CASNRDRGNTEAFF
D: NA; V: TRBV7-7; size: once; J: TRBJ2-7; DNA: TGTGCCAGCAGCCAGTACAGGGACGAGCAGTACTTC; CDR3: CASSQYRDEQYF
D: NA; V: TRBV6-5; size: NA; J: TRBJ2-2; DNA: TGTGCCAGCAGGCCGCGTGCCGGGGAGCTGTTTTTT; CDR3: CASRPRAGELFF
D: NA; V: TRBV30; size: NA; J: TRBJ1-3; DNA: TGTGCCTGGAGTGGCCAGGCGATCTCTGGAAACACCATATATTTT; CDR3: CAWSGQAISGNTIYF
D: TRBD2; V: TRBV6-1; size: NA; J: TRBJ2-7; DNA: TGTGCCAGCCTCCCTACTAGCGGCTATTCCTACGAGCAGTACTTC; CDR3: CASLPTSGYSYEQYF
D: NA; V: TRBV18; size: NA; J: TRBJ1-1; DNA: TGTGCCAGCTCACCACCGGGGGGATTTGGGAACACTGAAGCTTTCTTT; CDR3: CASSPPGGFGNTEAFF
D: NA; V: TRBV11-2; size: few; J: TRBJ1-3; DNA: TGTGCCAGCAGCTTAGCGGCAGGGACTGGAAACACCATATATTTT; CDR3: CASSLAAGTGNTIYF
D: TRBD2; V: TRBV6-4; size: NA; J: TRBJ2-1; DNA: TGTGCCAGCAGTGACTCACGCGGGAGCCCTGTCTTC; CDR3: CASSDSRGSPVF
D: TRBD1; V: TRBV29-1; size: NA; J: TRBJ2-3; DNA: TGCAGCGCCACAGGGGTTGTACGGACAGATACGCAGTATTTT; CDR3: CSATGVVRTDTQYF
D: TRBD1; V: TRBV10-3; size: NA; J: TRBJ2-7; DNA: TGTGCCATCGGGGGACAGAACTACGAGCAGTACTTC; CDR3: CAIGGQNYEQYF
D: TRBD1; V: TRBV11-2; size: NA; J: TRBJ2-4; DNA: TGTGCCAGCAGCTGGCGGATAAGACAGGGGCCGGAAAACATTCAGTACTTC; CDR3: CASSWRIRQGPENIQYF
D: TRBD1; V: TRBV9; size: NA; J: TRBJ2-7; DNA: TGTGCCAGCAGCGTAGAGGGACAGGGGATGAACGAGCAGTACTTC; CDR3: CASSVEGQGMNEQYF
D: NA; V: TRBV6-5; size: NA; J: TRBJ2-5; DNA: TGTGCCAGCAGTACGACTAGTAGCCCAGAGACCCAGTACTTC; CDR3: CASSTTSSPETQYF
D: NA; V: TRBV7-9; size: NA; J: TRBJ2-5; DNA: TGTGCCAGCAGCTTACAGGGTGGGGTGATCCAAGAGACCCAGTACTTC; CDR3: CASSLQGGVIQETQYF
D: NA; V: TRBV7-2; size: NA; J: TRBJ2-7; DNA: TGTGCCAGCAGCCCCCCAAACTACGAGCAGTACTTC; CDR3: CASSPPNYEQYF
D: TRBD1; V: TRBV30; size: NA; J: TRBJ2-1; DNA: TGTGCCTTTGGACAGGGAAGAAATGAGCAGTTCTTC; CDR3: CAFGQGRNEQFF
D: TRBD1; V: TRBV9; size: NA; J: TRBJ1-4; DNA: TGTGCCAGCAGCGTGACAGGGGGCGGTTATGAAAAACTGTTTTTT; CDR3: CASSVTGGGYEKLFF
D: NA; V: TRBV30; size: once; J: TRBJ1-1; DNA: TGTGCCTGGTGTGAGGGGGGGCTCGTCGCTGAAGCTTTCTTT; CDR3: CAWCEGGLVAEAFF
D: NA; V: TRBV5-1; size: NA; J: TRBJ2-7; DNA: TGCGCCAGCAGCTTGGTTTCAGGGGTTGACGAGCAGTACTTC; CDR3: CASSLVSGVDEQYF
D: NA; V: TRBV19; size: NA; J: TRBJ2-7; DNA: TGTGCCAGTAGTACCCCTGGAGGTTACGAGCAGTACTTC; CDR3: CASSTPGGYEQYF
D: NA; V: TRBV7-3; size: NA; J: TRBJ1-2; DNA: TGTGCCAGCAGCCGTTCCGGGACACCAATTGATGGCTACACCTTC; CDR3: CASSRSGTPIDGYTF
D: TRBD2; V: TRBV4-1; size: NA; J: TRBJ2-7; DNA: TGCGCCAGCAGCCGAAGCGGGGGGGCGCAAGGCTACGAGCAGTACTTC; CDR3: CASSRSGGAQGYEQYF
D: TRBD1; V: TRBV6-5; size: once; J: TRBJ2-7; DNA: TGTGCCAGCAGTTACACACGACAGGGGGGAAACGAGCAGTACTTC; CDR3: CASSYTRQGGNEQYF
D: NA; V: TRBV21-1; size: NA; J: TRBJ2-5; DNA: TGTGCCAGCCCGGTAAAGAAGCGCGGGCAAGAGACCCAGTACTTC; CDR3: CASPVKKRGQETQYF
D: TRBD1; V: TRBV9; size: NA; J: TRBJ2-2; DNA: TGTGCCAGCAGCGTAGCGGGGACAGGGGGGAGGGAGCTGTTTTTT; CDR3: CASSVAGTGGRELFF
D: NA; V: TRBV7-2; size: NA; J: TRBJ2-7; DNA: TGTGCCAGCAGCTTACTCCCCTACGGCTACGAGCAGTACTTC; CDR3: CASSLLPYGYEQYF
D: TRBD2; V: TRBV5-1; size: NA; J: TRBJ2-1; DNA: TGCGCCAGCAGCCAGTCGACCGGGACTAGCTTTAATGAGCAGTTCTTC; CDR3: CASSQSTGTSFNEQFF
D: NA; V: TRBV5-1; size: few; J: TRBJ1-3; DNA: TGCGCCAGCAGTGAGGGACAACAAGTTGGAAACACCATATATTTT; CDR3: CASSEGQQVGNTIYF
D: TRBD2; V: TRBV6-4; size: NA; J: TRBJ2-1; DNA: TGTGCCAGCAGCCTCTGGGGGACTAGCGCCGCTGAGCAGTTCTTC; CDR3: CASSLWGTSAAEQFF
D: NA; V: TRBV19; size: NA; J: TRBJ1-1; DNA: TGTGCCAGTAGTGATTGGACATCGATAAAGGTGGAGGCTTTCTTT; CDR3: CASSDWTSIKVEAFF
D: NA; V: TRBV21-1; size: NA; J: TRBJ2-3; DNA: TGTGCCAGCAGCAAATTACCGGGGGGGACAGATACGCAGTATTTT; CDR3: CASSKLPGGTDTQYF
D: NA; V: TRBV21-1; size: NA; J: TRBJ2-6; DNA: TGTGCCAGCAGCAAAGAAGGGGGACGCTCTGGGGCCAACGTCCTGACTTTC; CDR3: CASSKEGGRSGANVLTF
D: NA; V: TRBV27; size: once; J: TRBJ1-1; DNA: TGTGCCAGCAGACTCACTAGGGTATCGGACACTGAAGCTTTCTTT; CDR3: CASRLTRVSDTEAFF
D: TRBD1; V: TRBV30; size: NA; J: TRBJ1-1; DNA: TGTGCCGGTAAAAACAGGGGGCGAGACACTGAAGCTTTCTTT; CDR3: CAGKNRGRDTEAFF
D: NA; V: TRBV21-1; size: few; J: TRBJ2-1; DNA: TGTGCCAGCAGCAGTCCGGGACTAGCGGGAGAGGTATACAATGAGCAGTTCTTC; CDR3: CASSSPGLAGEVYNEQFF
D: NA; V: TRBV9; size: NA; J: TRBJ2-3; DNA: TGTGCCAGCAGCGTAGATCGTGGGGGACTGATAACAGATACGCAGTATTTT; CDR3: CASSVDRGGLITDTQYF
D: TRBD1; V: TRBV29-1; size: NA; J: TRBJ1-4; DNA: TGCAGCGTCGAGGGGACAGGGTCTAATGAAAAACTGTTTTTT; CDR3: CSVEGTGSNEKLFF
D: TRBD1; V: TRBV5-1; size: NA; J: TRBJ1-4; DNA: TGCGCCAGCGCCAGGACAGGAGAAAAACTGTTTTTT; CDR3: CASARTGEKLFF
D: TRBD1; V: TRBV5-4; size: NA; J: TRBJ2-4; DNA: TGTGCCAGCAGCGAAGGGACAGGATCACGGGAAAACATTCAGTACTTC; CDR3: CASSEGTGSRENIQYF
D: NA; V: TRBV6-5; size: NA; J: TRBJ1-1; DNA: TGTGCCAGCAGACGCGACAACCCTAACACTGAAGCTTTCTTT; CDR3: CASRRDNPNTEAFF
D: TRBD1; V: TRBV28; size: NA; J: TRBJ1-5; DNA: TGTGCCAGCAGTTTATATAACGACAGGGCGGGCCAGCATTTT; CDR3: CASSLYNDRAGQHF
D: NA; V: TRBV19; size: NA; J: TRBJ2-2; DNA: TGTGCCAGTAGTATCTATTTACGGGAGAACACCGGGGAGCTGTTTTTT; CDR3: CASSIYLRENTGELFF
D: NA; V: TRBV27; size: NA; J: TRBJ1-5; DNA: TGTGCCAGCAGTTCCTCCAGCGGGGGCCTTAGCAATCAGCCCCAGCATTTT; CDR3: CASSSSSGGLSNQPQHF